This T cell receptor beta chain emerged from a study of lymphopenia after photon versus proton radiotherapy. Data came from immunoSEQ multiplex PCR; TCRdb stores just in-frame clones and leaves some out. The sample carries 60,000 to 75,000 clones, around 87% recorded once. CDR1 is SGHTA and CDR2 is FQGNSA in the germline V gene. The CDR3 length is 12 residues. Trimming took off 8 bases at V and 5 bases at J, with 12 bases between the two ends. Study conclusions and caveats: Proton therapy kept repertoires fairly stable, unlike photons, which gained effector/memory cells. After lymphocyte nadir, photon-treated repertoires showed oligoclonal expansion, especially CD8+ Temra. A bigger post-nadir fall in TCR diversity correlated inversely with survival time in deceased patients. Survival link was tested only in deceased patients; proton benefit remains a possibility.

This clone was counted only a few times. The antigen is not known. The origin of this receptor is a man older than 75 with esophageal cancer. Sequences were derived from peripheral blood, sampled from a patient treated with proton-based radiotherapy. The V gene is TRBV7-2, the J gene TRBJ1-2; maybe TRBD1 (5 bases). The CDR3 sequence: CASLGRSYGYTF. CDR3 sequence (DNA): TGTGCCAGCCTGGGACGGAGTTATGGCTACACCTTC.